The 18 T cell receptor beta chains below come from one sample, sequenced in a study of CD8 T cells in ankylosing spondylitis. Antigens for these TCRs are unknown. Study-level results: Seemingly characteristic of ankylosing spondylitis blood was a TCR beta motif consisting of eight highly homologous variants.

Each CDR3 protein gets one entry after TCRdb re-called the 5' RACE reads with MiXCR. Of about 340,000 distinct CDR3 sequences listed, 6.5% to 10% are singletons. Sequencing used blood, either unsorted or a sorted T cell fraction (not recorded which). All receptors derive from a male donor with ankylosing spondylitis.

There are a few counts of this clonotype. The chain recombines TRBV29-1 with TRBJ2-3; D unclear. The germline CDR1 and CDR2 sequences are SQVTM and ANQGSEA. V lost 3 bases to trimming and J lost 4 bases, with 8 bases between them. The CDR3 loop spans 12 amino acids. CDR3 nucleotide sequence: TGCAGCGTTGATAGTACCCCAGATACGCAGTATTTT. It yields the protein CSVDSTPDTQYF.

This clonotype was seen only a few times. The chain is built from TRBV10-3 and TRBJ2-2; 10 nucleotides match TRBD1. With V trimmed by 6 bases and J by 7 bases, 5 bases remained unmatched. The CDR3 is 14 amino acids. In germline, CDR1 is ENHRY, CDR2 SYGVKD. CDR3 in DNA: TGTGCCATCAGCGGACAGGGGGACGGCGGGGAGCTGTTTTTT. Its translation: CAISGQGDGGELFF.

In its sample, this clonotype was seen a few times. This chain connects TRBV21-1 to TRBJ1-5; TRBD1, the D gene given by the table, was not confirmed from the DNA. TRBV21-1 is reported as a pseudogene. This CDR3 region has 15 residues. CDR3 sequence reads: CASSKISGVNQPQHF. CDR3 sequence (DNA): TGTGCCAGCAGCAAAATCTCAGGGGTCAATCAGCCCCAGCATTTT.

This sequence joins TRBV9 and TRBJ1-6; 8 bases line up with TRBD1. This CDR3 region has 15 residues. The V segment lost 2 bases and the J segment 8 bases; nucleotides outside the gene matches: 6. Germline V CDR1 and CDR2: SGDLS, YYNGEE. The chain's CDR3 is CASSVGQATHSPLHF. The CDR3 region has the DNA TGTGCCAGCAGCGTGGGACAGGCCACACATTCACCCCTCCACTTT.

V and J are TRBV3-1 and TRBJ1-2; D is unclear. This CDR3 is built from 14 residues. V lost 4 bases, J lost 6 bases, and 15 bases lay in between. Looked up from germline, CDR1 is LGHDT and CDR2 is YNNKEL (reference sequence). This CDR3 reads CASSLRLSPDGYTF. The CDR3 DNA reads as TGTGCCAGCAGCCTCCGTCTGAGCCCAGATGGCTACACCTTC.

The gene calls are TRBV5-1 and TRBJ2-1; no definite D call. This CDR3 comprises 18 residues. Between the trimmed V and J ends, which lost 0 bases and 3 bases, there was a span of 19 bases. From germline, CDR1 is SGHRS and CDR2 YFSETQ. In DNA form, the CDR3 reads TGCGCCAGCAGCTTGGCCCTGGCCGTGGCCCTAGACTACAATGAGCAGTTCTTC. The encoded protein is CASSLALAVALDYNEQFF.

About this clonotype: Germline and junction disagree at one end, which may indicate a read error. The chain employs TRBV20-1 and TRBJ2-1; tentative D call: TRBD2 (6 bases). Germline V gene data show CDR1 as DFQATT and CDR2 as SNEGSKA (reference sequence). This CDR3 has 13 residues. The CDR3 region has the DNA TGCAGTGCTGGGGGGACCTTTACCAATGTGCAGTTCTTC. It codes for CSAGGTFTNVQFF.

This clonotype was detected ten times or more. The gene calls are TRBV10-2 and TRBJ1-5, with 7 bases fitting TRBD1. The CDR3 contains 15 residues. The junction had 7 bases not matched to a gene; V was cut back by 4 bases and J by 4 bases. Looked up from germline, CDR1 is WSHSY and CDR2 is SAAADI. Here the CDR3 DNA reads TGCGCCAGCAGTGCCATCCGGGACAGTAATCAGCCCCAGCATTTT. It codes for CASSAIRDSNQPQHF.

The sample holds a few counts of this clonotype. The chain combines TRBV29-1 with TRBJ2-2; D is ambiguous. Between the trimmed V and J ends, which lost 5 bases and 4 bases, there was a span of 8 bases. Germline V CDR1 and CDR2: SQVTM, ANQGSEA. The CDR3 contains 12 residues. CDR3 coding DNA: TGCAGCGTTAGGCGTTTCACCGGGGAGCTGTTTTTT. This sequence encodes CSVRRFTGELFF.

The chain recombines TRBV4-2 with TRBJ2-3; the match to TRBD2 covers 10 bases. The V gene end was trimmed by 1 base and the J gene end by 4 bases; junction bases not matched to a gene: 5. The CDR3 is made up of 16 amino acids. From germline, CDR1 is LGHNA and CDR2 YNFKEQ. The CDR3 sequence: CASSQVAGGGADTQYF. CDR3 bases: TGTGCCAGCAGCCAAGTAGCGGGAGGAGGGGCAGATACGCAGTATTTT.

This clonotype has more than one count but fewer than ten. The chain couples TRBV10-3 to TRBJ1-1, with D maybe TRBD1 (5 bases). The CDR3 totals 13 residues. The germline V gene encodes CDR1 ENHRY and CDR2 SYGVKD. The V and J ends lost 8 bases and 1 base respectively, with 11 bases between them. The CDR3 loop reads CAIEGQRNTEAFF. The CDR3 nucleotides read TGTGCCATCGAAGGACAAAGGAACACTGAAGCTTTCTTT.

The chain is built from TRBV6-2 or TRBV6-3 and TRBJ2-7; maybe TRBD2 (6 bases). Per germline, CDR1 MNHEY and CDR2 SVGEGT. V was pared by 2 bases and J by 6 bases, with 11 bases between. The length of the CDR3 is 13 residues. CDR3: CASSYPRGGEQYF. In DNA, the CDR3 is TGTGCCAGCAGTTACCCAAGGGGAGGCGAGCAGTACTTC.

In this sample, this clonotype turned up many times. The rearrangement joins TRBV18 to TRBJ1-5; weak D call: TRBD1 (5 bases). V was pared by 2 bases and J by 3 bases, with 14 bases between. Germline V gives CDR1 KGHSH, CDR2 LQKENI. CDR3 length: 16 amino acids. The CDR3 sequence: CASSPESGGNNQPQHF. As DNA, the CDR3 is TGTGCCAGCTCACCAGAAAGCGGGGGAAACAATCAGCCCCAGCATTTT.

This rearrangement joins TRBV7-6 to TRBJ1-3; D remains ambiguous. The germline gives CDR1 SGHVS, CDR2 FNYEAQ. The V gene lost 2 bases and the J gene lost 4 bases, with 9 bases spanning the gap. There are 14 residues in the CDR3. In nucleotides, the CDR3 is TGTGCCAGCAGCTTAAGTGGGTTCGGAAACACCATATATTTT. Translated: CASSLSGFGNTIYF. Full variable domain (missing parts from reference TRBV7-6 and TRBJ1-3): GAGVSQSPRYKVTKRGQDVALRCDPISGHVSLYWYRQALGQGPEFLTYFNYEAQQDKSGLPNDRFSAERPEGSISTLTIQRTEQRDSAMYRCASSLSGFGNTIYFGEGSWLTVV.

The chain links TRBV29-1 to TRBJ2-3; 10 bases match TRBD2. V was clipped by 6 bases and J by 0 bases; unmatched bases: 3. Germline CDR1 and CDR2: SQVTM and ANQGSEA. CDR3 length: 14 amino acids. The CDR3 loop is CSVGLAVSTDTQYF. The CDR3 DNA sequence: TGCAGCGTCGGACTAGCGGTTAGCACAGATACGCAGTATTTT.

This clonotype was detected a few times. The chain uses TRBV13 and TRBJ2-7; 8 bases map to TRBD1. V dropped 8 bases and J dropped 5; count of bases not matched to a gene: 8. The germline V gene has CDR1 PRHDT and CDR2 FYEKMQ (reference sequence). This CDR3 is 13 amino acids long. The CDR3 DNA reads as TGTGCCAGCTCCGACAGGGGAAGAAACGAGCAGTACTTC. Translating gives CASSDRGRNEQYF.

This clonotype appeared a few times. This chain connects TRBV11-2 to TRBJ2-3; D not certain. V was pared by 4 bases and J by 3 bases, with 8 bases between. The CDR3 runs 13 residues. Germline assignment: CDR1 SGHAT and CDR2 FQNNGV. The CDR3 DNA is TGTGCCAGCAGCTCCTCCCGAACAGATACGCAGTATTTT. Amino acid sequence: CASSSSRTDTQYF. The variable domain in full, with the rest retrieved from reference TRBV11-2 and TRBJ2-3, is EAGVAQSPRYKIIEKRQSVAFWCNPISGHATLYWYQQILGQGPKLLIQFQNNGVVDDSQLPKDRFSAERLKGVDSTLKIQPAKLEDSAVYLCASSSSRTDTQYFGPGTRLTVL.

This clonotype was seen more than once but under ten times. The V and J genes are TRBV12-3 or TRBV12-4 and TRBJ2-2, with D maybe TRBD2 (6 bases). V lost 5 bases and J lost 4, with 11 bases in between. The CDR3 is 14 residues long. For the CDR3, the DNA is TGTGCCAGCAGTCGGGAGCTGGGCACCGGGGAGCTGTTTTTT. It is translated as CASSRELGTGELFF.